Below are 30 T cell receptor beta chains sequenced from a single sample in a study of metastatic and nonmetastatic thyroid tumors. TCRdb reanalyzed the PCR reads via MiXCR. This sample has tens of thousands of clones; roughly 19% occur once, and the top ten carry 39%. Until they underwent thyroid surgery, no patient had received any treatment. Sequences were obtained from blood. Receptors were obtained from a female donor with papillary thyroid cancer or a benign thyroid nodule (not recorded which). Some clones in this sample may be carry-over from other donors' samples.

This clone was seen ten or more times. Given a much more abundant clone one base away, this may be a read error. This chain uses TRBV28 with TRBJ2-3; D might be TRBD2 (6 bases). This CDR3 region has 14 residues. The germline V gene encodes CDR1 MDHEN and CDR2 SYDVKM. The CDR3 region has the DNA TGTGCCAGCAGTTTTGTTAGCGGAACAGATGCGCAGTATTTT. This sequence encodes CASSFVSGTDAQYF.

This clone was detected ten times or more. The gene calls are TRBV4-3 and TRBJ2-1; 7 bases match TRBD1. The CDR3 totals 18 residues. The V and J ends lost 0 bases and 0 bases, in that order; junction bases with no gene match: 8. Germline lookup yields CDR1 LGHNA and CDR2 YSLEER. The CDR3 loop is CASSQDLNRGSSYNEQFF. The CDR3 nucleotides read TGCGCCAGCAGCCAAGACCTGAACAGGGGAAGCTCCTACAATGAGCAGTTCTTC.

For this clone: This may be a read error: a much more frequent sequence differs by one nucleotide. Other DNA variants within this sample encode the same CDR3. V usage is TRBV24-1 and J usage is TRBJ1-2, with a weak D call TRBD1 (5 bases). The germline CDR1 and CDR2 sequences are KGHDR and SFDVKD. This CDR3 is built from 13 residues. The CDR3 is CATGETGDYGYTF. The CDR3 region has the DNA TGTGCCACGGGGGAGACGGGAGACTACGGCTACACCTTC.

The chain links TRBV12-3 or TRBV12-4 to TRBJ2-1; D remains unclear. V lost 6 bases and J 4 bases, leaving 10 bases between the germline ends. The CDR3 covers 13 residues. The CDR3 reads CASRRSSYNEQFF. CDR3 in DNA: TGTGCCAGCAGGCGTTCTTCGTACAATGAGCAGTTCTTC.

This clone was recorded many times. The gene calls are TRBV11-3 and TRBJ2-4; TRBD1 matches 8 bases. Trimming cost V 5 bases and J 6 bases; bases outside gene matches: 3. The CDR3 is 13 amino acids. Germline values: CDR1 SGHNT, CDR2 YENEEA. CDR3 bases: TGTGCCAGCAGCGCAGGACAGGGAAACATTCAGTACTTC. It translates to CASSAGQGNIQYF. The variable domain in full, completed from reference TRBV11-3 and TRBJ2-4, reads EAGVVQSPRYKIIEKKQPVAFWCNPISGHNTLYWYLQNLGQGPELLIRYENEEAVDDSQLPKDRFSAERLKGVDSTLKIQPAELGDSAVYLCASSAGQGNIQYFGAGTRLSVL.

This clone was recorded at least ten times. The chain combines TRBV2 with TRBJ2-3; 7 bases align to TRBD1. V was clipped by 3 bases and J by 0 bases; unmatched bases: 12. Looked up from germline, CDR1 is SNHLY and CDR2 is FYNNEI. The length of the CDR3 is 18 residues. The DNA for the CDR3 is TGTGCCAGCAGTGACCCCGTCTTAGGGGGCCTAAGCACAGATACGCAGTATTTT. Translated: CASSDPVLGGLSTDTQYF.

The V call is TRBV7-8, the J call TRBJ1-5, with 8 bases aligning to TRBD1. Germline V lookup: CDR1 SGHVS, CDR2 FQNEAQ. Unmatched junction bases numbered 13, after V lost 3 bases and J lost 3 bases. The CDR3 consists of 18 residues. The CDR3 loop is CASSFSTQGARDNQPQHF. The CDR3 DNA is TGTGCCAGCAGCTTTTCTACTCAGGGGGCAAGGGACAATCAGCCCCAGCATTTT.

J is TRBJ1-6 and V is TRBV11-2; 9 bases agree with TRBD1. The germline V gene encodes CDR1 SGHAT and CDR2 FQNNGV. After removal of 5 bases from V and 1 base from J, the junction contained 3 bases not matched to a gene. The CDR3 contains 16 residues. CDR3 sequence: CASSPGQGSYNSPLHF. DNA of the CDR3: TGTGCCAGCAGCCCGGGACAGGGATCCTATAATTCACCCCTCCACTTT.

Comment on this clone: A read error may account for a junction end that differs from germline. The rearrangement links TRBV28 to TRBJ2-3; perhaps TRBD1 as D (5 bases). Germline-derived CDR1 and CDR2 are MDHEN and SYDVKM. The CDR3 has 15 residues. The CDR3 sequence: CASTDWCSSTGTQYF. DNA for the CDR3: TGTGCCAGCACCGATTGGTGCAGCAGCACAGGTACGCAGTATTTT.

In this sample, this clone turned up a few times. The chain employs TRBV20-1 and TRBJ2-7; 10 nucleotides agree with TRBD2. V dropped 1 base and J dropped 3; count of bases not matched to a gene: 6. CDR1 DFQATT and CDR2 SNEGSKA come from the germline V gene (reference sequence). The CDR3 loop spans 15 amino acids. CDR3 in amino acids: CSARGGTSDNYEQYF. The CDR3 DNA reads TGCAGTGCTAGAGGGGGGACTAGCGACAACTACGAGCAGTACTTC.

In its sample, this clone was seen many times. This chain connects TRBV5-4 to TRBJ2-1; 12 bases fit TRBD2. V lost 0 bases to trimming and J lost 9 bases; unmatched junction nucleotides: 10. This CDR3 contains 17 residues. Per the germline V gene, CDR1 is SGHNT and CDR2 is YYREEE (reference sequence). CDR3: CASSLGLAGGPRGEQFF. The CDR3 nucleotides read TGTGCCAGCAGCTTGGGGCTAGCGGGAGGGCCAAGAGGTGAGCAGTTCTTC.

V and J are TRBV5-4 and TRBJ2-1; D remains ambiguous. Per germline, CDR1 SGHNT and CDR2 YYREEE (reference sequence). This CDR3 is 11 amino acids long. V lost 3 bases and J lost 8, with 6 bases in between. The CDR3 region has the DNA TGTGCCAGCAGCTACACACATGAGCAGTTCTTC. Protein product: CASSYTHEQFF.

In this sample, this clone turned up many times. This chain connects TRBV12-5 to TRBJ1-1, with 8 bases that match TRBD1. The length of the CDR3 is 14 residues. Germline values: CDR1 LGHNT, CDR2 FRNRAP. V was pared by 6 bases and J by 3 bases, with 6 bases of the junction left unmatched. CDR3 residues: CASGPGTGHTEAFF. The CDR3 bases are TGTGCTAGTGGGCCCGGGACAGGCCACACTGAAGCTTTCTTT.

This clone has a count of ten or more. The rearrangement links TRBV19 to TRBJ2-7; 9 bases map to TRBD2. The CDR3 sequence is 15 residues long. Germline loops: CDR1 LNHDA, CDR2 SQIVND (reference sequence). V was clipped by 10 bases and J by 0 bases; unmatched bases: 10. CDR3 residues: CATTKGSGSSYEQYF. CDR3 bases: TGTGCCACCACCAAGGGTAGCGGGAGCTCCTACGAGCAGTACTTC.

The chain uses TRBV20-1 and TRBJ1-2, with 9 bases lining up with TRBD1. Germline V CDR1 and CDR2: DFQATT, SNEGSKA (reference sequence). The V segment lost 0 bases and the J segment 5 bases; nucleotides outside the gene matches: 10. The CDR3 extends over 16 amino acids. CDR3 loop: CSAREAGTGILYGYTF. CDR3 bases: TGCAGTGCTAGAGAAGCCGGGACAGGGATTCTTTATGGCTACACCTTC.

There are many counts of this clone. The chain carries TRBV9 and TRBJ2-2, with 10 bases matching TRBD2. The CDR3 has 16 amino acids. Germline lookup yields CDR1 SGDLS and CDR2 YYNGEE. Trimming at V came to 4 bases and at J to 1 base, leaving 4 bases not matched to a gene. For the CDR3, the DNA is TGTGCCAGCAGCCCCAGGACTAGCGGGAACACCGGGGAGCTGTTTTTT. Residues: CASSPRTSGNTGELFF.

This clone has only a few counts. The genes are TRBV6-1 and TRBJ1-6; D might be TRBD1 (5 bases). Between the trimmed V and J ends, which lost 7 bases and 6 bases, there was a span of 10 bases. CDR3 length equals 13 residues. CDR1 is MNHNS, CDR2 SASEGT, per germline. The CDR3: CASKDSLNSPLHF. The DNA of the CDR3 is TGTGCCAGCAAAGACAGCCTTAATTCACCCCTCCACTTT.

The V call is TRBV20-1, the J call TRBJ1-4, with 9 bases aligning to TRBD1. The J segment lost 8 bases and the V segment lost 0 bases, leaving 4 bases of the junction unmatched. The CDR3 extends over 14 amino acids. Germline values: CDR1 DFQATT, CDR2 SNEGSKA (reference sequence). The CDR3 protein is CSARDRTGVEKLFF. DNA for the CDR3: TGCAGTGCTAGAGATAGGACAGGGGTCGAAAAACTGTTTTTT.

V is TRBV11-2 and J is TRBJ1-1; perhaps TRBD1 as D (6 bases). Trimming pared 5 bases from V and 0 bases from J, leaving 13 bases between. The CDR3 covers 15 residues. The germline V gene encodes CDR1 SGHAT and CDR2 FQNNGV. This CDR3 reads CASSQGQRLNTEAFF. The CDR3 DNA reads TGTGCCAGCAGCCAGGGGCAGCGCTTGAACACTGAAGCTTTCTTT.

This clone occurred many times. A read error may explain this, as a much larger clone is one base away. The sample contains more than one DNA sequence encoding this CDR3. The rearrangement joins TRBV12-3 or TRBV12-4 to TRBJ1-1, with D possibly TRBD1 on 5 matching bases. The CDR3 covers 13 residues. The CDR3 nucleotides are TGTGCCAGCAGTTTAGGACAGAACACCGAAGCTTTCTTT. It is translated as CASSLGQNTEAFF.

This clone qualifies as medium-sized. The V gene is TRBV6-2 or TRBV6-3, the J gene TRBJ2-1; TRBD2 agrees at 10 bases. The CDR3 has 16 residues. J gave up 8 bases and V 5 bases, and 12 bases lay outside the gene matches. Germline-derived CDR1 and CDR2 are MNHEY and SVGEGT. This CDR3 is CASSPLRFSGRHEQFF. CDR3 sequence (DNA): TGTGCCAGCAGTCCATTGAGGTTTAGCGGGAGGCATGAGCAGTTCTTC.

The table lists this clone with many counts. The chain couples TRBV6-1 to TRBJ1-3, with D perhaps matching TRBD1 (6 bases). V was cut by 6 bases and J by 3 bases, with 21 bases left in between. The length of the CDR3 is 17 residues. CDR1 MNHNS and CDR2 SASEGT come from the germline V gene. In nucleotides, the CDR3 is TGTGCCAGCAGCGACGATCTCAGGACAGTCAGTGGAAACACCATATATTTT. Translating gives CASSDDLRTVSGNTIYF.

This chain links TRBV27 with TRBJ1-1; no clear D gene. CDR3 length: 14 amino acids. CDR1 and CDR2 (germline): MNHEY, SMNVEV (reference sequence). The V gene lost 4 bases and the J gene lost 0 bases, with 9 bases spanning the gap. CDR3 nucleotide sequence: TGTGCCAGCAGTTCCGGACGGATGAACACTGAAGCTTTCTTT. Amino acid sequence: CASSSGRMNTEAFF.

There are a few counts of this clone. The DNA for the CDR3 is TGTGCCAGCAGCCTCACATTGCACGGTACAAAAGAGACCCAGTACTTC. Translation gives CASSLTLHGTKETQYF. The rearrangement uses TRBV5-4 and TRBJ2-5; the D is unclear. CDR3 length equals 16 residues. Germline V gene sequence: CDR1 SGHNT, CDR2 YYREEE (reference sequence). V was cut by 4 bases and J by 3 bases, with 19 bases left in between.

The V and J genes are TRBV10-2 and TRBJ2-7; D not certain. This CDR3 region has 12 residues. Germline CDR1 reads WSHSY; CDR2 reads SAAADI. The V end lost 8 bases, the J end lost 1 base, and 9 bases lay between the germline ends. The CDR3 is CASSDFSYEQYF. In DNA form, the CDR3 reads TGCGCCAGCTCCGACTTTTCCTACGAGCAGTACTTC.

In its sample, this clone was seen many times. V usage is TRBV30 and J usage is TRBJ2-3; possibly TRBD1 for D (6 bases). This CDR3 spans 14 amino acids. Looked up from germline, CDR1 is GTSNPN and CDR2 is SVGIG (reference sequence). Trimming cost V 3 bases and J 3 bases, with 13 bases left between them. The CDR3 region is CAWSRQALTDTQYF. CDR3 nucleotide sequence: TGTGCCTGGAGCCGACAGGCCTTAACAGATACGCAGTATTTT.

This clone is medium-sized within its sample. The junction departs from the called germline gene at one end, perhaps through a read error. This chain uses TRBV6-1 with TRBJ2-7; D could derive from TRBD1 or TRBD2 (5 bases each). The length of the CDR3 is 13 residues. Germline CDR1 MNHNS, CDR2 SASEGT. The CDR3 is CASSGTLSYEQYF. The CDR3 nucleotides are TGTGCCAGTAGTGGGACCCTCTCCTACGAGCAGTACTTC.

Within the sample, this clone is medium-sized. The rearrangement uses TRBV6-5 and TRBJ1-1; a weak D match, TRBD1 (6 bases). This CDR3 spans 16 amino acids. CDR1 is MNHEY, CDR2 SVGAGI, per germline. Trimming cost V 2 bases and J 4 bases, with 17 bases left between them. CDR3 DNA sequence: TGTGCCAGCAGTTACACGGCGTGGGGGCTGGGCACTGAAGCTTTCTTT. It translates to CASSYTAWGLGTEAFF.

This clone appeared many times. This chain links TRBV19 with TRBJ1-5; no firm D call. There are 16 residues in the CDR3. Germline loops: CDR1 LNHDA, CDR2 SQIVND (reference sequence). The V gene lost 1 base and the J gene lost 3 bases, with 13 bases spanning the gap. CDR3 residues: CASSIGGSTPNQPQHF. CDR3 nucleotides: TGTGCCAGTAGTATAGGCGGATCCACCCCCAATCAGCCCCAGCATTTT.

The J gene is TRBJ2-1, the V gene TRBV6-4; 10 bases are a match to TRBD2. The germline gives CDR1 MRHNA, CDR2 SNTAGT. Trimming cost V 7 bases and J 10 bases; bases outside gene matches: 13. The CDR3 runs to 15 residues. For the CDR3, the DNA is TGTGCCAGCACCAAAGGGCTAGCGGGAGATAGCGAGCAGTTCTTC. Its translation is CASTKGLAGDSEQFF.